These T cell receptor beta chains were read from a single sample in a study of early T cells in non-severe SARS-CoV-2 infection. Using its own MiXCR run on the 5' RACE reads, TCRdb lists one record per CDR3 protein. Seen here are approximately 58,000 distinct CDR3 sequences, 9.5% to 15% observed once, and the top ten hold around 2.6%. This sample comprised whole blood, obtained at baseline. These receptors were collected from an adult who was a healthcare worker with PCR-confirmed SARS-CoV-2 infection or an uninfected control (not recorded which). The conserved cysteine and the conserved F or W are not part of the CDR3 here. The D gene is left open where the match is weak. Not every row has a clone size; where given, it reads once, few, many or a size class.

j_call,clone_size,d_call,v_call,cdr3_aa
TRBJ2-1,NA,TRBD2,TRBV10-1,ASSAMAGGYEQF
TRBJ1-1,few,NA,TRBV3-1,ASSQDTGHTEAF
TRBJ1-4,NA,NA,TRBV11-2,ASSSSNEKLF
TRBJ2-2,NA,NA,TRBV6-5,ASSPDMNTGELF
TRBJ2-2,NA,NA,TRBV11-2,ASSLNGGELF
TRBJ2-1,many,NA,TRBV24-1,ATSRTAGLIYNEQF
TRBJ1-4,few,TRBD1,TRBV7-9,ASSFLRDRELF
TRBJ2-3,NA,TRBD1,TRBV29-1,SAGTEGADTQY
TRBJ2-7,many,NA,TRBV6-6,ASSRTYEQY
TRBJ2-7,few,NA,TRBV9,ASSVAGRSYEQY
TRBJ2-5,once,NA,TRBV12-3/TRBV12-4,ASSLGFQETQY
TRBJ1-4,NA,NA,TRBV7-9,ASSARMTDEKLF
TRBJ1-1,NA,NA,TRBV6-2/TRBV6-3,ASRDRSYTEAF
TRBJ1-4,NA,TRBD1,TRBV11-2,ASSQGGLAEKLF
TRBJ2-3,NA,TRBD1,TRBV10-3,AISESGTGGPDTQY
TRBJ2-7,few,NA,TRBV3-1,ASSQGQAVYEQY
TRBJ2-2,few,TRBD2,TRBV28,ASSHTSAGELF
TRBJ2-4,many,TRBD2,TRBV20-1,SGSGRNKLAKNIQY
TRBJ2-1,NA,NA,TRBV7-2,ASSLFTEQF
TRBJ2-5,NA,NA,TRBV3-1,ASSQGRFQETQY
TRBJ2-7,many,TRBD1,TRBV4-1,ASSKDPGTGSEQY